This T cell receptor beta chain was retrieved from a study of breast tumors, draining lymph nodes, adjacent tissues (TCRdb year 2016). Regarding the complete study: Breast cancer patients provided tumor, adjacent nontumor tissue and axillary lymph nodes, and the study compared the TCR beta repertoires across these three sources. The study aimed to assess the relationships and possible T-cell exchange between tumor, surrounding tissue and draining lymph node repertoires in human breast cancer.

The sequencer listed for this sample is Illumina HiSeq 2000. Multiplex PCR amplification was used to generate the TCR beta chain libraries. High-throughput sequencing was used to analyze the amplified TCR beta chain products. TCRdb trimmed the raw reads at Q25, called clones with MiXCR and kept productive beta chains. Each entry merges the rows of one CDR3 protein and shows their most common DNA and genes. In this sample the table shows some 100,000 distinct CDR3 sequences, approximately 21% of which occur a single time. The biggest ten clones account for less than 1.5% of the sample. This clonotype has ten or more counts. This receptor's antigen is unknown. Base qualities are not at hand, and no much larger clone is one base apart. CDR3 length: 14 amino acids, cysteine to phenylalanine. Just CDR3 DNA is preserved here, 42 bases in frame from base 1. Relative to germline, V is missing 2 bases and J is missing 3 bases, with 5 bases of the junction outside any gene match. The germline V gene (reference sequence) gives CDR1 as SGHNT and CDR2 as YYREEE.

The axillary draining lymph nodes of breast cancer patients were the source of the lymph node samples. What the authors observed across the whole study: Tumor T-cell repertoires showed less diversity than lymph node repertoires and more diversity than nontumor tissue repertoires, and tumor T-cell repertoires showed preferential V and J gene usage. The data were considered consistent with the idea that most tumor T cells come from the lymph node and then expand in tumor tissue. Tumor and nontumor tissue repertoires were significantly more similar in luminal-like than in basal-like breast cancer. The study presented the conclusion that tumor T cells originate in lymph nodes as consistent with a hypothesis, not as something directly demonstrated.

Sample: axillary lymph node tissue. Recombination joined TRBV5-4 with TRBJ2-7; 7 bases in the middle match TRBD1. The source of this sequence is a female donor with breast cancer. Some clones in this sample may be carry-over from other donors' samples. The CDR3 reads CASSFSRDSYEQYF. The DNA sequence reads TGTGCCAGCAGCTTTTCTCGGGACAGCTACGAGCAGTACTTC.